This T cell receptor (beta chain) derives from a study of T-cell reconstitution after alpha-beta-depleted transplantation in children. General observations from the study: The authors attributed T-cell counts and diversity one year after transplant mostly to newly produced T cells. From surviving recipient T cells and thymic progenitors came the high day-60 TCRbeta diversity observed in some patients.

It was with unique molecular identifiers that the TCRbeta library was prepared. Using its own MiXCR run on the PCR reads, TCRdb lists one record per CDR3 protein. This table has more than 500,000 distinct CDR3 sequences, 11% appearing once. The CDR3 sequence is 16 residues long. CDR1 and CDR2 from the germline V gene are LNHNV and YYDKDF (reference sequence). V lost 4 bases and J lost 1, with 14 bases in between. This clonotype was recorded at least ten times. Antigen specificity is unknown. The receptor was isolated from a female patient aged 2-10 years who had a stem cell transplant for aplastic anemia, so the T cells may come from the graft donor. This chain links TRBV15 with TRBJ2-4; D is unclear. The source material was PBMCs, mostly from graft donor cells, sampled 180 days after TCRalphabeta/CD19-depleted stem cell transplant. This CDR3 reads CATSKPEIVAKNIQYF. The DNA for the CDR3 is TGTGCCACCAGCAAACCCGAAATCGTTGCCAAAAACATTCAGTACTTC.